A selection of T cell receptor beta chains follows, all from one sample in a study of OX40 agonist ivuxolimab in advanced cancers. TCRdb keeps only in-frame clones here, not all; method: immunoSEQ multiplex PCR. This table holds 74,000 or so clones, around 92% found once. The sequencing here drew on CD4+ or CD8+ T cells sorted from blood, taken in a trial of the OX40 agonist ivuxolimab. The receptors shown here come from an adult with an advanced solid tumor such as melanoma, head and neck, liver or kidney cancer. Both conserved end residues are part of each CDR3. The D gene is left open where the match is weak. Size is omitted from some rows. Given values are once, few, many or a class for expanded clones.

D: -
V: TRBV11-3
size: -
J: TRBJ1-2
CDR3: CASSLGIYGYTF
DNA: TGTGCCAGCAGCTTAGGGATCTATGGCTACACCTTC

D: TRBD1
V: TRBV5-1
size: -
J: TRBJ2-7
CDR3: CASSTGNPGQGIGYEQYF
DNA: TGCGCCAGCAGCACCGGCAACCCGGGACAGGGGATTGGGTACGAGCAGTACTTC

D: -
V: TRBV29-1
size: -
J: TRBJ2-2
CDR3: CSVRSNTGELFF
DNA: TGCAGCGTTCGGTCTAACACCGGGGAGCTGTTTTTT

D: TRBD1
V: TRBV7-2
size: -
J: TRBJ2-1
CDR3: CASRGQGFGNEQFF
DNA: TGTGCCAGCAGGGGACAGGGGTTTGGAAATGAGCAGTTCTTC

D: -
V: TRBV5-8
size: -
J: TRBJ1-1
CDR3: CASRKRGTTEAFF
DNA: TGTGCCAGCCGCAAGCGGGGAACCACTGAAGCTTTCTTT

D: -
V: TRBV19
size: once
J: TRBJ2-4
CDR3: CASSIVGRAGIQYF
DNA: TGTGCCAGTAGTATAGTCGGGCGGGCGGGCATTCAGTACTTC

D: TRBD1
V: TRBV5-1
size: -
J: TRBJ2-2
CDR3: CASSRGQATNTGELFF
DNA: TGCGCCAGCAGCCGGGGACAGGCAACTAACACCGGGGAGCTGTTTTTT

D: -
V: TRBV7-2
size: -
J: TRBJ2-5
CDR3: CASSLMGKRQETQYF
DNA: TGTGCCAGCAGCTTAATGGGGAAGCGGCAAGAGACCCAGTACTTC

D: -
V: TRBV11-1
size: -
J: TRBJ2-5
CDR3: CASSFGPSGGFQETQYF
DNA: TGTGCCAGCAGCTTTGGGCCCTCGGGCGGGTTCCAAGAGACCCAGTACTTC

D: -
V: TRBV4-1
size: -
J: TRBJ1-5
CDR3: CASSQDTDPTQPQHF
DNA: TGCGCCAGCAGCCAAGATACCGATCCCACTCAGCCCCAGCATTTT

D: TRBD1
V: TRBV2
size: -
J: TRBJ1-1
CDR3: CASREGQVYTEAFF
DNA: TGTGCCAGCAGGGAGGGACAGGTATACACTGAAGCTTTCTTT

D: TRBD1
V: TRBV11-2
size: -
J: TRBJ2-5
CDR3: CASSARQGAGETQYF
DNA: TGTGCCAGCAGCGCCAGACAGGGGGCTGGGGAGACCCAGTACTTC